This T cell receptor beta chain appears in the sequencing data of a study of molecular identifiers for immune sequencing clone quantification. Bulk TCR libraries used previously described methods and listed TCR primers. Each CDR3 protein is one row after TCRdb ran MiXCR on the PCR reads. Seen here are some 580,000 distinct CDR3 sequences, about 25% observed once, and the top ten hold 0.75% to 0.8%. Libraries of naive CD8 cells were prepared from approximately 20,000 to 1,000,000 sorted cells using 10%, 30% or 50% RNA. Naive CD8 T cells underwent sorting with the CD8+CD4-CCR7+CD45RA+ definition. V trimming: 6 bases; J trimming: 5 bases; junction bases outside the gene matches: 18. This CDR3 comprises 20 residues. The V gene's germline CDR1 is MDHEN and CDR2 SYDVKM.

The TCR originated in a human donor in good health. Some libraries in this study had Jurkat cell RNA spiked in. The sequencing input was naive CD8+ T cells from blood, with Jurkat cell RNA spiked in. Described subset: FACS-sorted CD8+CD4-CCR7+CD45RA+ naive T cells. This chain links TRBV28 with TRBJ2-4; 14 nucleotides align to TRBD2. The CDR3 spells CASRPRGLAGVGPMENIQYF. Here the CDR3 DNA reads TGTGCCAGCAGGCCCCGGGGACTAGCGGGAGTGGGTCCAATGGAAAACATTCAGTACTTC.